Detailed here is one T cell receptor beta chain. Its target is not known. Other DNA variants within this sample encode the same CDR3. Germline V gene sequence: CDR1 MDHEN, CDR2 SYDVKM. The ends were cut back, 4 bases at V and 0 bases at J, with 15 bases in the middle. The CDR3 length is 16 residues. The data belong to a study of cytomegalovirus exposure and HLA in healthy donors. Background on the study: Most genotyped donors, around 86% of fewer than 400, had Caucasian-associated genetic ancestry.

The study, taken as a whole, reports: While the bulk of TCR sequences proved rare, some public TCRs turned up in many donors.

Primers for the PCR totalled 60 Vbeta and 13 Jbeta. Profiled with immunoSEQ multiplex PCR; TCRdb holds only in-frame clones, not every one. The sample carries approximately 150,000 clones, roughly 85% recorded once. Sequencing was carried out using PBMCs. The V and J genes are TRBV28 and TRBJ1-1; TRBD1 might be the D (6 bases). This clonotype was sampled from a man aged 40-50 years in good health and CMV-seropositive. CDR3 loop: CASSSSSTGLNTEAFF. CDR3 sequence (DNA): TGTGCCAGCAGTTCCTCCTCAACAGGGCTGAACACTGAAGCTTTCTTT. The entire variable domain, with the rest obtained from reference TRBV28 and TRBJ1-1, is as follows: DVKVTQSSRYLVKRTGEKVFLECVQDMDHENMFWYRQDPGLGLRLIYFSYDVKMKEKGDIPEGYSVSREKKERFSLILESASTNQTSMYLCASSSSSTGLNTEAFFGQGTRLTVV.